Presented here are 6 T cell receptor beta chains from one specimen sequenced in a study of shared clonotypes between healthy human individuals. Repertoires were generated with immunoSEQ multiplex PCR, while TCRdb's copy carries only in-frame clones and drops some. Here the sample spans about 980,000 clones, around 80% being singletons. The sample was memory CD4+ T cells sorted from blood. Subset indicated: CD45RA-negative fraction. These TCRs come from a man younger than 35 in good health.

J is TRBJ2-1 and V is TRBV9; D is uncertain. Per the germline V gene, CDR1 is SGDLS and CDR2 is YYNGEE. Trimming pared 0 bases from V and 0 bases from J, leaving 16 bases between. The CDR3 spans 18 residues. The CDR3 region is CASSVVGLTVNSYNEQFF. The CDR3 DNA reads TGTGCCAGCAGCGTAGTGGGCCTCACTGTGAACTCCTACAATGAGCAGTTCTTC.

The rearrangement joins TRBV7-9 to TRBJ2-1; 9 nucleotides line up with TRBD2. Germline V gene sequence: CDR1 SEHNR, CDR2 FQNEAQ (reference sequence). V shed 7 bases and J 5 bases; nucleotides not matched to a gene: 18. This CDR3 is 18 amino acids long. The CDR3 region is CASMEGGRALVSHNEQFF. The CDR3 region has the DNA TGTGCCAGCATGGAGGGCGGGAGGGCTTTGGTTAGCCACAATGAGCAGTTCTTC.

This chain uses TRBV7-6 with TRBJ2-5; no firm D call. CDR3 length: 14 amino acids. Germline CDR1 and CDR2: SGHVS and FNYEAQ. Deletions cut 2 bases from V and 1 base from J, with 8 bases between. The CDR3 DNA sequence: TGTGCCAGCAGCTTATCACGGATCCAAGAGACCCAGTACTTC. As protein: CASSLSRIQETQYF.

The CDR3 here is CASNLFEDGTEAFF. CDR3 DNA sequence: TGTGCCAGCAATTTGTTCGAAGATGGCACTGAAGCTTTCTTT. The V call is TRBV6-6, the J call TRBJ1-1; D is uncertain. Deletions cut 7 bases from V and 4 bases from J, with 16 bases between. Germline loops: CDR1 MNHNY, CDR2 SVGAGI (reference sequence). CDR3 length equals 14 residues.

The chain joins TRBV5-8 to TRBJ2-3, with 9 positions matching TRBD2. CDR3 length: 18 amino acids. Germline trimming cut 2 bases from V and 4 bases from J; bases unmatched to any gene: 14. CDR1 and CDR2 (germline): SGHTS, YDEGEE. This chain's CDR3 is CASSFTAGGPRKADTQYF. The CDR3, as DNA: TGTGCCAGCAGCTTTACGGCGGGAGGGCCACGTAAAGCAGATACGCAGTATTTT. Drawing the rest from reference TRBV5-8 and TRBJ2-3, the complete variable domain is EAGVTQSPTHLIKTRGQQATLRCSPISGHTSVYWYQQALGLGLQFLLWYDEGEERNRGNFPPRFSGRQFPNYSSELNVNALELEDSALYLCASSFTAGGPRKADTQYFGPGTRLTVL.

The V and J genes are TRBV19 and TRBJ2-2, with D possibly TRBD1 on 5 matching bases. The CDR3 runs to 13 residues. Germline V gene sequence: CDR1 LNHDA, CDR2 SQIVND (reference sequence). Trimming took 7 bases from V and 7 from J, leaving 13 bases between them. CDR3 coding DNA: TGTGCCAGTACGCGACAGTTGGGCGGGGAGCTGTTTTTT. It is translated as CASTRQLGGELFF.